This passage covers 9 T cell receptor beta chains from one sample sequenced in a study of cytomegalovirus exposure and HLA in healthy donors. Profiling relied on immunoSEQ multiplex PCR, and the TCRdb table lists in-frame clones only, not all of them. The sample yields about 220,000 clones, around 80% seen once. The material sequenced was PBMCs. The source is a woman aged 25 to 39 in good health and CMV-seropositive.

V is TRBV7-9 and J is TRBJ2-3, with D hard to call. V was clipped by 5 bases and J by 3 bases, with 15 bases between them. This CDR3 region has 15 residues. Germline V CDR1 and CDR2: SEHNR, FQNEAQ (reference sequence). CDR3 protein: CASSQSSGATDTQYF. CDR3 in DNA: TGTGCCAGCAGCCAATCTAGTGGAGCAACAGATACGCAGTATTTT.

V gene TRBV2 combines with J gene TRBJ2-7; D possibly matches TRBD1 or TRBD2 (5 bases each). From germline, CDR1 is SNHLY and CDR2 FYNNEI. Trimming left V 4 bases short and J 5 bases short, with 9 bases between. The CDR3 is made up of 12 amino acids. This CDR3 is CASSGGNHEQYF. For the CDR3, the DNA is TGTGCCAGCAGTGGGGGGAACCACGAGCAGTACTTC. Using reference TRBV2 and TRBJ2-7 for the parts outside the CDR3, the full variable domain is EPEVTQTPSHQVTQMGQEVILRCVPISNHLYFYWYRQILGQKVEFLVSFYNNEISEKSEIFDDQFSVERPDGSNFTLKIRSTKLEDSAMYFCASSGGNHEQYFGPGTRLTVT.

The V gene is TRBV7-2, the J gene TRBJ1-1, with a weak D call TRBD1 (5 bases). The CDR3 runs 18 residues. Trimming shortened V by 5 bases and J by 0 bases, and 22 bases separated the two germline ends. Germline lookup yields CDR1 SGHTA and CDR2 FQGNSA. The CDR3 nucleotides read TGTGCCAGCAGCCACAGCCCCAGTTACCAGGGAATGAACACTGAAGCTTTCTTT. Residues: CASSHSPSYQGMNTEAFF.

This clone was seen just once. CDR3 amino acids: CASSPAELGEAFF. In DNA, the CDR3 is TGTGCCAGCTCACCTGCGGAATTGGGAGAAGCTTTCTTT. The rearrangement joins TRBV18 to TRBJ1-1; D call uncertain. The V gene lost 3 bases and the J gene lost 8 bases, with 13 bases spanning the gap. This CDR3 has 13 residues. The germline V gene encodes CDR1 KGHSH and CDR2 LQKENI. Supplemented by reference TRBV18 and TRBJ1-1, the full variable domain reads NAGVMQNPRHLVRRRGQEARLRCSPMKGHSHVYWYRQLPEEGLKFMVYLQKENIIDESGMPKERFSAEFPKEGPSILRIQQVVRGDSAAYFCASSPAELGEAFFGQGTRLTVV.

The chain links TRBV27 to TRBJ1-1; 7 nucleotides match TRBD1. The CDR3 consists of 18 residues. Germline CDR1 is MNHEY and CDR2 is SMNVEV (reference sequence). The ends lost 1 base at V and 7 bases at J; junction bases unmatched: 18. The CDR3 nucleotides are TGTGCCAGCAGTTTATGTTACTGGTGCGACAGGGCGACGAATGAAGCTTTCTTT. It translates to CASSLCYWCDRATNEAFF.

The J gene is TRBJ2-7, the V gene TRBV6-5; 8 bases map to TRBD2. There are 14 residues in the CDR3. Germline assignment: CDR1 MNHEY and CDR2 SVGAGI. Trimming cost V 5 bases and J 3 bases; bases outside gene matches: 6. This CDR3 is CASSPNAGGYEQYF. The CDR3 DNA is TGTGCCAGCAGTCCCAATGCGGGGGGCTACGAGCAGTACTTC.

The V and J genes are TRBV7-2 and TRBJ1-1, with 7 bases matching TRBD1. CDR3 size: 13 residues. Trimming took 0 bases from V and 7 from J; bases not matched to a gene: 2. Germline V lookup: CDR1 SGHTA, CDR2 FQGNSA. The CDR3 is CASSLAGQLEAFF. In nucleotides, the CDR3 is TGTGCCAGCAGCTTAGCGGGACAGCTTGAAGCTTTCTTT.

The genes are TRBV28 and TRBJ1-4; D unclear. The germline V gene encodes CDR1 MDHEN and CDR2 SYDVKM. The CDR3 spans 15 residues. V was shortened by 3 bases and J by 5 bases, with 13 bases between the two germline ends. CDR3 DNA sequence: TGTGCCAGCAGTTTTCTTCGAGGCGGGAATGAAAAACTGTTTTTT. This gives the protein CASSFLRGGNEKLFF.

This chain connects TRBV25-1 to TRBJ2-4; D is uncertain. Trimming took 2 bases from V and 0 from J, leaving 8 bases between them. Germline loops: CDR1 MGHDK, CDR2 SYGVNS. This CDR3 has 15 residues. The CDR3 DNA is TGTGCCAGCAGTGAAGATTACCCAGCCAAAAACATTCAGTACTTC. Protein product: CASSEDYPAKNIQYF. The variable domain in full, completed from reference TRBV25-1 and TRBJ2-4, reads EADIYQTPRYLVIGTGKKITLECSQTMGHDKMYWYQQDPGMELHLIHYSYGVNSTEKGDLSSESTVSRIRTEHFPLTLESARPSHTSQYLCASSEDYPAKNIQYFGAGTRLSVL.